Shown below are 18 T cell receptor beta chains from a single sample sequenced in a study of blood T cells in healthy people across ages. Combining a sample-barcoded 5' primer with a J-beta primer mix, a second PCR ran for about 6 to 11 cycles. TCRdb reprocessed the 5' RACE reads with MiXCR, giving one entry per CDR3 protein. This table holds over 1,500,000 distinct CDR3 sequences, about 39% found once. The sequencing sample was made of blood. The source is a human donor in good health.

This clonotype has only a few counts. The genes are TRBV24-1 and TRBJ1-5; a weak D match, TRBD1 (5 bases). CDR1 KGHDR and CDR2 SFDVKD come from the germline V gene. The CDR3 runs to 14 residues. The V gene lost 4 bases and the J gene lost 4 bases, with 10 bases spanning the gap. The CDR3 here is CATSEGQLNQPQHF. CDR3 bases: TGTGCCACCAGTGAGGGGCAGCTAAATCAGCCCCAGCATTTT.

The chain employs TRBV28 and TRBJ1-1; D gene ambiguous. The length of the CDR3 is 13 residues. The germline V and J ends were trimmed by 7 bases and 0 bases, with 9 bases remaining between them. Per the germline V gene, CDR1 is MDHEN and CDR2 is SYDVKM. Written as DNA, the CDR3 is TGTGCCAGCAAGGTGCGCTTGAACACTGAAGCTTTCTTT. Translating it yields CASKVRLNTEAFF.

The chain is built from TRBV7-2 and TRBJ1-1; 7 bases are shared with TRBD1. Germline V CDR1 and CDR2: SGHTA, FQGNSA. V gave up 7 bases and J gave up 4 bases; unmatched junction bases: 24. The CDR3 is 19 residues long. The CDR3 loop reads CASTFTGGTAVKSGTEAFF. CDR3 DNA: TGTGCCAGCACCTTTACTGGGGGGACAGCAGTAAAAAGCGGCACTGAAGCTTTCTTT. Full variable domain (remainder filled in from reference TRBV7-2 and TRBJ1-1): GAGVSQSPSNKVTEKGKDVELRCDPISGHTALYWYRQSLGQGLEFLIYFQGNSAPDKSGLPSDRFSAERTGGSVSTLTIQRTQQEDSAVYLCASTFTGGTAVKSGTEAFFGQGTRLTVV.

The CDR3 spells CAIRDRRLPGGYEQYF. CDR3 bases: TGTGCCATCCGGGACAGGCGTCTTCCAGGGGGATACGAGCAGTACTTC. The gene calls are TRBV6-2 or TRBV6-3 and TRBJ2-7; 8 nucleotides match TRBD1. The CDR3 spans 16 residues. After removal of 10 bases from V and 4 bases from J, the junction contained 18 bases not matched to a gene. Germline V gene sequence: CDR1 MNHEY, CDR2 SVGEGT.

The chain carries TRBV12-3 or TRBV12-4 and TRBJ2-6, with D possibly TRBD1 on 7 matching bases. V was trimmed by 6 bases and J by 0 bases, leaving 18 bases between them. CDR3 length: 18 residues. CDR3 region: CASSLEAGGISGANVLTF. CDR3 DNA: TGTGCCAGCAGCCTAGAGGCAGGGGGGATCTCTGGGGCCAACGTCCTGACTTTC.

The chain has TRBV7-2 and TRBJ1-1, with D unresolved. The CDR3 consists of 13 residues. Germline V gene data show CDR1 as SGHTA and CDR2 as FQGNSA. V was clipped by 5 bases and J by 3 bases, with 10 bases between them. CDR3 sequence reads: CASSRHEDTEAFF. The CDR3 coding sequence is TGTGCCAGCAGCCGTCATGAGGACACTGAAGCTTTCTTT. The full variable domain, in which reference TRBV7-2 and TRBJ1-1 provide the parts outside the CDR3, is GAGVSQSPSNKVTEKGKDVELRCDPISGHTALYWYRQSLGQGLEFLIYFQGNSAPDKSGLPSDRFSAERTGGSVSTLTIQRTQQEDSAVYLCASSRHEDTEAFFGQGTRLTVV.

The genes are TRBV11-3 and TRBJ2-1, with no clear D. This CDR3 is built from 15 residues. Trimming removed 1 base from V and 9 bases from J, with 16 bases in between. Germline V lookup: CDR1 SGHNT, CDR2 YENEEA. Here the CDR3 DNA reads TGTGCCAGCAGCTTAGGGTCTAATGACATCCGTGAGCAGTTCTTC. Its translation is CASSLGSNDIREQFF. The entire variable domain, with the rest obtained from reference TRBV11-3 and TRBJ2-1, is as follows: EAGVVQSPRYKIIEKKQPVAFWCNPISGHNTLYWYLQNLGQGPELLIRYENEEAVDDSQLPKDRFSAERLKGVDSTLKIQPAELGDSAVYLCASSLGSNDIREQFFGPGTRLTVL.

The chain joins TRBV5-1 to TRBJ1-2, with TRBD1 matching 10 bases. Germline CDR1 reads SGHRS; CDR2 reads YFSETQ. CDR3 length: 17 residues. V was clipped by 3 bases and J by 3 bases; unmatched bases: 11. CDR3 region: CASSSHDRGPLDYGYTF. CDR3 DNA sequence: TGCGCCAGCAGCTCCCACGACAGGGGGCCCCTGGACTATGGCTACACCTTC.

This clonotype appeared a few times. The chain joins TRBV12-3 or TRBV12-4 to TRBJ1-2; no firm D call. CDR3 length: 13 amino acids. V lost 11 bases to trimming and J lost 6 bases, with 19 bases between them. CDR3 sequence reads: CASVSGFRNGYTF. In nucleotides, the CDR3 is TGTGCCTCTGTATCCGGCTTTCGTAATGGCTACACCTTC.

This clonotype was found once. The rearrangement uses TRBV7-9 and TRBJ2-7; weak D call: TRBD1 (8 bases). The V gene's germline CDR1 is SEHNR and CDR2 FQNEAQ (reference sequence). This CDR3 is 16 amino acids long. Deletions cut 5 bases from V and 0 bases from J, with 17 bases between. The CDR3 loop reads CASSPGGGQVSYEQYF. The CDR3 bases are TGTGCCAGCAGCCCTGGGGGGGGACAGGTCTCCTACGAGCAGTACTTC.

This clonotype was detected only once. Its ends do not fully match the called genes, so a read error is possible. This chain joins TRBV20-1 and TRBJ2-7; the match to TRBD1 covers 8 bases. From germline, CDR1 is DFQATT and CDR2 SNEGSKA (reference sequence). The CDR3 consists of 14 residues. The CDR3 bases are TGCAGTGCAAAGCGACAGGGGAGCTCCTACGGGCAGTACTTC. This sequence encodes CSAKRQGSSYGQYF.

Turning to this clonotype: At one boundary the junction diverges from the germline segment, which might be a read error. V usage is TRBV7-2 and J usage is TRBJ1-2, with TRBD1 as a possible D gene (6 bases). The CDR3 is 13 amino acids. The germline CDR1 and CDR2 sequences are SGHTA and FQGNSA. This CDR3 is CASSPGQSYGHTF. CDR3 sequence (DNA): TGTGCCAGCAGCCCTGGACAGAGCTATGGCCACACCTTC.

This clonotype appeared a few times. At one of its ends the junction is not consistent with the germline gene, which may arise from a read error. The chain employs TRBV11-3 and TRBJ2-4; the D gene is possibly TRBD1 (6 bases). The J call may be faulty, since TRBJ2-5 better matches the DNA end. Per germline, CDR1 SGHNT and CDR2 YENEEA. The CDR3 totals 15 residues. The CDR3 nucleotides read TGTGCCAGCACCCTACGGACAGTAAGGCAAGGGACCCAGTACTTC. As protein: CASTLRTVRQGTQYF.

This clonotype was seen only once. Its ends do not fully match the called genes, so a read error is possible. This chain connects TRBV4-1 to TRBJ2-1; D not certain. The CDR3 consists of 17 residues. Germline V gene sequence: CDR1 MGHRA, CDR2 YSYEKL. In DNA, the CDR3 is TGCGCCAGCAGCCAAGTCCAGGTCCATCCTAACTACAATAAGCAGTTCTTC. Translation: CASSQVQVHPNYNKQFF.

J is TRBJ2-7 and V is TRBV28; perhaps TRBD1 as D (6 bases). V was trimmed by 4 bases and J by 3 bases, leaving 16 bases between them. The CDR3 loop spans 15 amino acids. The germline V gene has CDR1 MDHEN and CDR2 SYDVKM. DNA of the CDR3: TGTGCCAGCAGTTCCTCCGGGACACAGTTCTACGAGCAGTACTTC. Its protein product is CASSSSGTQFYEQYF.

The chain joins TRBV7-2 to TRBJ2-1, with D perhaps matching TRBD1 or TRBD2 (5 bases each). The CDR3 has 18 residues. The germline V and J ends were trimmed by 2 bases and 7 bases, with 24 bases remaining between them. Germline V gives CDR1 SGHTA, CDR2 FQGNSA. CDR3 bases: TGTGCCAGCAGCTTAAGTTTACTCGGTTCGGGGCCTAGAAATGAGCAGTTCTTC. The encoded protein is CASSLSLLGSGPRNEQFF.

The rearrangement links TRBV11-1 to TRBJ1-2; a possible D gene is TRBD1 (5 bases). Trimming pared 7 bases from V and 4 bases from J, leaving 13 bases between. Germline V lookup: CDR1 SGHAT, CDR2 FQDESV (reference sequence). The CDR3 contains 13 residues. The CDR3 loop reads CASTTGAGYGYTF. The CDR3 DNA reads TGTGCCAGCACAACCGGGGCTGGCTATGGCTACACCTTC.

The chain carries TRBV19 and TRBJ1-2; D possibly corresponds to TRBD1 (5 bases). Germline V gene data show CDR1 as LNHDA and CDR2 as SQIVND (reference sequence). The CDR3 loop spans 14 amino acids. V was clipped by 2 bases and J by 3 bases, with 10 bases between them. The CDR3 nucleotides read TGTGCCAGTAGTATAATTAGACAGCACTATGGCTACACCTTC. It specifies CASSIIRQHYGYTF.